The 21 T cell receptor beta chains reported below all come from one sample, sequenced in a study of blood T cells in healthy people across ages. It was with a sample-barcoded 5' primer and a J-beta primer mix that a second PCR of about 7 to 12 cycles was run. TCRdb analysed the 5' RACE reads with MiXCR anew, one entry per CDR3 protein. Here the sample spans some 1.7 million distinct CDR3 sequences, about 30% being singletons. The sequenced material came from blood. The receptors originated from a woman in her 30s in good health.

This clonotype was detected ten times or more. The rearrangement joins TRBV6-6 to TRBJ2-3, with D maybe TRBD2 (5 bases). The CDR3 loop spans 14 amino acids. CDR1 is MNHNY and CDR2 is SVGAGI in the germline V gene (reference sequence). The V and J ends lost 2 bases and 6 bases respectively, with 12 bases between them. For the CDR3, the DNA is TGTGCCAGCAGTTACACCCCACGAGGGGATACGCAGTATTTT. It encodes CASSYTPRGDTQYF.

In its sample, this clonotype was seen a few times. The chain is built from TRBV12-3 or TRBV12-4 and TRBJ1-5; the D gene is possibly TRBD1 (5 bases). V was cut by 6 bases and J by 5 bases, with 17 bases left in between. This CDR3 is built from 15 residues. The CDR3 DNA is TGTGCCAGCAGCTTACAGGAGTTGGGCGATCAGCCCCAGCATTTT. This encodes CASSLQELGDQPQHF.

The chain combines TRBV6-6 with TRBJ2-5, with D unclear. The CDR3 runs to 14 residues. Looked up from germline, CDR1 is MNHNY and CDR2 is SVGAGI (reference sequence). V was pared by 5 bases and J by 5 bases, with 15 bases between. CDR3 coding DNA: TGTGCCAGCAGTCGTCCGGGTAGCTTGGAGACCCAGTACTTC. This codes for CASSRPGSLETQYF.

This clonotype was observed a handful of times. The CDR3 region is CSFRGANTEAFF. The CDR3 DNA is TGCAGCTTCCGCGGGGCTAACACTGAAGCTTTCTTT. V gene TRBV29-1 combines with J gene TRBJ1-1; TRBD1 is a possible D gene (5 bases). CDR3 length: 12 amino acids. Trimming shortened V by 8 bases and J by 2 bases, and 12 bases separated the two germline ends. Germline V gene data show CDR1 as SQVTM and CDR2 as ANQGSEA.

The chain uses TRBV7-2 and TRBJ2-2, with a weak D call TRBD2 (5 bases). CDR3 length: 12 amino acids. V lost 5 bases to trimming and J lost 6 bases, with 7 bases between them. Germline loops: CDR1 SGHTA, CDR2 FQGNSA. For the CDR3, the DNA is TGTGCCAGCAGCCAACTAGCCGGGGAGCTGTTTTTT. This codes for CASSQLAGELFF.

This clonotype appeared many times. V gene TRBV20-1 combines with J gene TRBJ2-5; a possible D gene is TRBD2 (6 bases). The CDR3 covers 12 residues. V was clipped by 6 bases and J by 1 base, with 9 bases between them. The germline V gene has CDR1 DFQATT and CDR2 SNEGSKA (reference sequence). The CDR3 loop reads CSADYIQETQYF. The CDR3 nucleotides are TGCAGTGCGGACTACATCCAAGAGACCCAGTACTTC.

This clonotype was counted only a few times. This chain uses TRBV7-3 with TRBJ1-1; unclear D gene. From germline, CDR1 is SGHTA and CDR2 FQGTGA. V was cut by 4 bases and J by 2 bases, with 11 bases left in between. CDR3 size: 14 residues. CDR3 protein: CASSSGPFNTEAFF. CDR3 nucleotide sequence: TGTGCCAGCAGCTCCGGACCATTTAACACTGAAGCTTTCTTT. The whole variable domain, filled in from reference TRBV7-3 and TRBJ1-1, reads GAGVSQTPSNKVTEKGKYVELRCDPISGHTALYWYRQSLGQGPEFLIYFQGTGAADDSGLPNDRFFAVRPEGSVSTLKIQRTERGDSAVYLCASSSGPFNTEAFFGQGTRLTVV.

This clonotype was seen more than once but under ten times. The V gene is TRBV5-1, the J gene TRBJ1-5; D unresolved. Between the trimmed V and J ends, which lost 6 bases and 2 bases, there was a span of 12 bases. This CDR3 is built from 14 residues. Germline V gene lookup returns CDR1 SGHRS and CDR2 YFSETQ. The CDR3 nucleotides are TGCGCCAGCACGATAGGGCCGGGCAATCAGCCCCAGCATTTT. It yields the protein CASTIGPGNQPQHF.

This clonotype occurred many times. The rearrangement joins TRBV7-2 to TRBJ2-5, with D possibly matching TRBD2 (5 bases). Germline-derived CDR1 and CDR2 are SGHTA and FQGNSA. This CDR3 region has 16 residues. V gave up 0 bases and J gave up 0 bases, with 11 bases separating them. CDR3 in amino acids: CASSLAASGNQETQYF. CDR3 DNA: TGTGCCAGCAGCTTAGCGGCAAGCGGCAACCAAGAGACCCAGTACTTC.

This clonotype was found once. A much larger clone differs from this one at a single base, so this may be a read error. The chain links TRBV4-1 to TRBJ2-4, with D possibly TRBD2 on 7 matching bases. The J call may not be correct, given that the DNA end is closer to TRBJ2-7. There are 18 residues in the CDR3. Germline lookup yields CDR1 MGHRA and CDR2 YSYEKL. Written as DNA, the CDR3 is TGCGCCAGCAGCCAAGACCCAACTAGCGAGGACTTAGGGGGCGAGCAGTACTTC. This translates into CASSQDPTSEDLGGEQYF.

In its sample, this clonotype was seen a few times. The V and J genes are TRBV6-4 and TRBJ1-2; D call uncertain. The CDR3 totals 15 residues. Germline CDR1 MRHNA, CDR2 SNTAGT. The V gene lost 6 bases and the J gene lost 0 bases, with 14 bases spanning the gap. The CDR3 loop is CASSHIMVTNYGYTF. The CDR3 DNA reads TGTGCCAGCAGCCACATTATGGTTACTAACTATGGCTACACCTTC.

The rearrangement uses TRBV5-1 and TRBJ2-2; D unresolved. The V end was cut by 1 base, the J end by 8 bases, with 9 bases between. This CDR3 has 13 residues. Germline V gene sequence: CDR1 SGHRS, CDR2 YFSETQ. The CDR3 sequence is CASSLLGEGELFF. CDR3 DNA: TGCGCCAGCAGCTTGCTTGGAGAAGGGGAGCTGTTTTTT.

The rearrangement links TRBV20-1 to TRBJ2-5; 9 positions match TRBD2. Losses at the gene ends were 5 bases for V and 3 bases for J; bases not matched to a gene: 4. Germline CDR1 is DFQATT and CDR2 is SNEGSKA (reference sequence). The CDR3 covers 13 residues. CDR3 protein: CSAPLAGKETQYF. The CDR3 DNA reads as TGCAGTGCTCCTCTAGCGGGGAAAGAGACCCAGTACTTC.

The chain recombines TRBV6-2 or TRBV6-3 with TRBJ2-7; 12 nucleotides agree with TRBD2. CDR3 length equals 15 residues. Germline V gene sequence: CDR1 MNHEY, CDR2 SVGEGT. CDR3 loop: CTRSYASGRAYEQYF. In nucleotides, the CDR3 is TGTACCCGCAGTTACGCTAGCGGGAGGGCCTACGAGCAGTACTTC.

This clonotype was recorded a few times. The CDR3 DNA reads as TGTGCCAGCAGTCGAAACGGGGGTCACACAGATACGCAGTATTTT. Translated: CASSRNGGHTDTQYF. This chain uses TRBV7-2 with TRBJ2-3; D perhaps matches TRBD2 (6 bases). Germline lookup yields CDR1 SGHTA and CDR2 FQGNSA. This CDR3 has 15 residues. The ends were cut back, 6 bases at V and 2 bases at J, with 15 bases in the middle.

The chain joins TRBV20-1 to TRBJ1-2; 9 bases align to TRBD1. This CDR3 is built from 13 residues. The V gene's germline CDR1 is DFQATT and CDR2 SNEGSKA (reference sequence). Trimming took 2 bases from V and 8 from J; bases not matched to a gene: 6. This CDR3 is CSARRDRVGGYTF. The CDR3, as DNA: TGCAGTGCTAGAAGGGACAGGGTGGGAGGCTACACCTTC.

The chain has TRBV12-3 or TRBV12-4 and TRBJ2-6; 10 bases match TRBD1. The length of the CDR3 is 16 residues. The ends lost 8 bases at V and 2 bases at J; junction bases unmatched: 6. CDR3 protein: CASWTGGSPGANVLTF. CDR3 DNA: TGTGCCAGCTGGACAGGGGGGTCGCCTGGGGCCAACGTCCTGACTTTC.

The chain employs TRBV20-1 and TRBJ2-5, with D possibly TRBD1 on 6 matching bases. The V end lost 0 bases, the J end lost 3 bases, and 26 bases lay between the germline ends. Germline-derived CDR1 and CDR2 are DFQATT and SNEGSKA (reference sequence). The CDR3 runs 19 residues. Here the CDR3 reads CSARDVHRTDLESKETQYF. DNA of the CDR3: TGCAGTGCTAGAGACGTCCACCGGACAGACCTCGAGAGTAAAGAGACCCAGTACTTC.

Comment on this clonotype: Germline and junction disagree at one end, which may indicate a read error. CDR3 in amino acids: CVIRGDFYGYTF. CDR3 sequence (DNA): TGTGTCATCAGGGGGGACTTCTATGGCTACACCTTC. This chain joins TRBV10-3 and TRBJ1-2; 7 positions match TRBD1. The CDR3 sequence is 12 residues long. Germline V gene sequence: CDR1 ENHRY, CDR2 SYGVKD.

This clonotype was detected a few times. The rearrangement uses TRBV6-5 and TRBJ1-5; the match to TRBD1 covers 12 bases. V trimming: 6 bases; J trimming: 7 bases; junction bases outside the gene matches: 10. The germline CDR1 and CDR2 sequences are MNHEY and SVGAGI. This CDR3 comprises 16 residues. DNA for the CDR3: TGTGCCAGCAGCCTCGGGGGGACAGGGGGCCTGCAGCCCCAGCATTTT. Translated, it gives CASSLGGTGGLQPQHF.

This chain uses TRBV7-3 with TRBJ2-1, with 13 nucleotides matching TRBD2. V trimming: 6 bases; J trimming: 7 bases; junction bases outside the gene matches: 12. There are 17 residues in the CDR3. The germline gives CDR1 SGHTA, CDR2 FQGTGA. CDR3 sequence (DNA): TGTGCCAGCAGTCGTAGACTAGCGGGGGGCACTAGTAATGAGCAGTTCTTC. Translation gives CASSRRLAGGTSNEQFF.